The 29 T cell receptor beta chains listed next were all sequenced from one sample in a study of T cells after yellow fever vaccination (dated 2019 in TCRdb). The treatment or condition label of this sample denotes: live attenuated yellow fever vaccine strain. Library preparation employed 5' RACE. TCRdb lists the instrument as Illumina NovaSeq 6000. TCRdb handled the public reads itself, with Q25 trimming in fastp and clone calling in MiXCR, and kept productive beta chains. CDR3 protein sequences are deduplicated, and each keeps its most common genes and DNA. The sample table shows approximately 300,000 distinct CDR3 sequences, and over 8.5% are seen once. Approximately 3.3% of the sample is in the top ten clones. Here the sequenced sample was CD4+ T cells sorted from PBMCs, taken 45 days after the yellow fever booster vaccination. All receptors come from a young man who received the YFV17D yellow fever vaccine.

This clonotype came up a few times. The DNA for the CDR3 is TGTGCCACCTCCCTCCAGCACACGAACACTGAAGCTTTCTTT. It is translated as CATSLQHTNTEAFF. The chain recombines TRBV24-1 with TRBJ1-1; no reliable D call. CDR1 is KGHDR and CDR2 is SFDVKD in the germline V gene. This CDR3 spans 14 amino acids. The V gene lost 9 bases and the J gene lost 1 base, with 14 bases spanning the gap.

This chain uses TRBV5-1 with TRBJ2-3, with 7 positions matching TRBD2. CDR3 size: 16 residues. J was trimmed by 2 bases and V by 0 bases; bases with no gene match: 6. Germline lookup yields CDR1 SGHRS and CDR2 YFSETQ. The CDR3, as DNA: TGCGCCAGCAGCTTGGACTCACTAGCGACCACAGATACGCAGTATTTT. It translates to CASSLDSLATTDTQYF.

The chain combines TRBV5-5 with TRBJ1-3; D is ambiguous. V lost 3 bases and J 0 bases, leaving 10 bases between the germline ends. Germline lookup yields CDR1 SGHKS and CDR2 YYEKEE (reference sequence). This CDR3 is built from 15 residues. The CDR3 is CASSSAPYSGNTIYF. The CDR3 region has the DNA TGTGCCAGCAGCTCAGCACCTTACTCTGGAAACACCATATATTTT.

This clonotype was recorded a few times. The chain has TRBV7-2 and TRBJ1-1, with D maybe TRBD1 (6 bases). This CDR3 is built from 15 residues. CDR1 is SGHTA and CDR2 is FQGNSA in the germline V gene. V was shortened by 0 bases and J by 6 bases, with 14 bases between the two germline ends. In DNA, the CDR3 is TGTGCCAGCAGCTTAGCCCATTCGGGGGCGTCTGAAGCTTTCTTT. Translation: CASSLAHSGASEAFF.

V usage is TRBV5-6 and J usage is TRBJ2-2; unclear D gene. Germline CDR1 is SGHDT and CDR2 is YYEEEE. The CDR3 is 14 amino acids. With 2 bases removed from V and 9 bases from J, the gap between germline ends came to 14 bases. CDR3 residues: CASSFSGPRRELFF. The DNA of the CDR3 is TGTGCCAGCAGCTTCTCGGGCCCTCGCCGGGAGCTGTTTTTT.

This clonotype was seen a few times. The chain couples TRBV20-1 to TRBJ2-3, with 12 bases matching TRBD2. J lost 5 bases, V lost 5 bases, and 8 bases had no gene match. This CDR3 has 15 amino acids. Germline V gene sequence: CDR1 DFQATT, CDR2 SNEGSKA (reference sequence). The DNA of the CDR3 is TGCAGTGCTCCGTCTAGCGGGGGGGTTCAAGATACGCAGTATTTT. As protein: CSAPSSGGVQDTQYF.

This clonotype was counted a few times. V and J are TRBV2 and TRBJ2-5; 9 bases agree with TRBD1. V lost 10 bases, J lost 4 bases, and 7 bases stayed unmatched. Germline V gene data show CDR1 as SNHLY and CDR2 as FYNNEI. The CDR3 spans 13 residues. The chain's CDR3 is CANNRGPGETQYF. In DNA, the CDR3 is TGTGCCAACAACAGGGGGCCGGGAGAGACCCAGTACTTC. Variable domain in full (rest from reference TRBV2 and TRBJ2-5): EPEVTQTPSHQVTQMGQEVILRCVPISNHLYFYWYRQILGQKVEFLVSFYNNEISEKSEIFDDQFSVERPDGSNFTLKIRSTKLEDSAMYFCANNRGPGETQYFGPGTRLLVL.

This clonotype has a handful of counts. This sequence joins TRBV7-2 and TRBJ1-6; tentative D call: TRBD1 (6 bases). The V end lost 2 bases, the J end lost 8 bases, and 13 bases lay between the germline ends. In germline, CDR1 is SGHTA, CDR2 FQGNSA. This CDR3 region has 15 residues. The CDR3 bases are TGTGCCAGCAGCTTATCCCCCAGGGGAGATTCACCCCTCCACTTT. This codes for CASSLSPRGDSPLHF.

The chain has TRBV4-3 and TRBJ2-3; maybe TRBD1 (5 bases). Germline assignment: CDR1 LGHNA and CDR2 YSLEER. Trimming left V 5 bases short and J 2 bases short, with 8 bases between. The CDR3 sequence is 13 residues long. The CDR3 DNA follows: TGCGCCAGCAGCGGGGCTTACACAGATACGCAGTATTTT. Protein sequence: CASSGAYTDTQYF.

The chain is built from TRBV5-1 and TRBJ2-5, with 8 nucleotides matching TRBD2. The ends lost 4 bases at V and 4 bases at J; junction bases unmatched: 15. Germline values: CDR1 SGHRS, CDR2 YFSETQ. CDR3 length: 17 amino acids. In DNA form, the CDR3 reads TGCGCCAGCAGCCCGGGACTAGAATGGACGACAATAGAGACCCAGTACTTC. Translating it yields CASSPGLEWTTIETQYF.

There are many counts of this clonotype. The chain carries TRBV7-2 and TRBJ1-1; D is possibly TRBD1 (5 bases). CDR3 length: 14 amino acids. Trimming removed 5 bases from V and 7 bases from J, with 17 bases in between. Germline V gives CDR1 SGHTA, CDR2 FQGNSA. The CDR3 DNA reads TGTGCCAGCAGCCCCCACGGGGGGTATGGTGAAGCTTTCTTT. It translates to CASSPHGGYGEAFF.

This sequence joins TRBV3-1 and TRBJ2-1; no clear D. CDR3 size: 13 residues. From germline, CDR1 is LGHDT and CDR2 YNNKEL (reference sequence). V dropped 1 base and J dropped 5 bases, with 6 bases sitting between them. As DNA, the CDR3 is TGTGCCAGCAGCCAAGTCAGAGACAATGAGCAGTTCTTC. Amino acids: CASSQVRDNEQFF.

The J gene is TRBJ2-3, the V gene TRBV12-5; either TRBD1 or TRBD2 may fit D (6 bases each). V lost 6 bases and J lost 2, with 21 bases in between. Germline V gives CDR1 LGHNT, CDR2 FRNRAP. The CDR3 is made up of 17 amino acids. CDR3 in DNA: TGTGCTAGTGGCTTTCCAAACTCGGGGGCCTCCACAGATACGCAGTATTTT. Translation: CASGFPNSGASTDTQYF.

This clonotype has more than one count but fewer than ten. The chain employs TRBV6-2 or TRBV6-3 and TRBJ1-1, with TRBD1 identical over 8 bases. The junction had 7 bases not matched to a gene; V was cut back by 10 bases and J by 3 bases. The CDR3 runs to 13 residues. Per germline, CDR1 MNHEY and CDR2 SVGEGT. CDR3 sequence (DNA): TGTGCCATCCAAAGACAGGGGCACACTGAAGCTTTCTTT. Protein product: CAIQRQGHTEAFF.

This clonotype was counted a few times. V and J are TRBV19 and TRBJ1-2; the D is unclear. The CDR3 consists of 10 residues. Germline loops: CDR1 LNHDA, CDR2 SQIVND (reference sequence). Trimming took off 7 bases at V and 3 bases at J, with 3 bases between the two ends. CDR3 protein: CASNYYGYTF. The CDR3, as DNA: TGTGCCAGTAACTACTATGGCTACACCTTC.

This clonotype was counted only a few times. This chain connects TRBV19 to TRBJ1-6; possible D gene TRBD1, 5 bases. V lost 2 bases and J 10 bases, leaving 18 bases between the germline ends. The CDR3 extends over 16 amino acids. The germline gives CDR1 LNHDA, CDR2 SQIVND (reference sequence). The DNA of the CDR3 is TGTGCCAGTAGTATACTTGTTGGGCAGGGCAACTCACCCCTCCACTTT. Translating it yields CASSILVGQGNSPLHF. The full variable domain, with the rest looked up from reference TRBV19 and TRBJ1-6, is DGGITQSPKYLFRKEGQNVTLSCEQNLNHDAMYWYRQDPGQGLRLIYYSQIVNDFQKGDIAEGYSVSREKKESFPLTVTSAQKNPTAFYLCASSILVGQGNSPLHFGNGTRLTVT.

The chain is built from TRBV7-9 and TRBJ1-4, with D uncertain. The CDR3 length is 15 residues. Germline V lookup: CDR1 SEHNR, CDR2 FQNEAQ (reference sequence). Trimming stripped 1 base from V and 8 bases from J, with 14 bases between. The CDR3 here is CASSLVPGSREKLFF. The DNA of the CDR3 is TGTGCCAGCAGCTTAGTCCCAGGAAGTCGGGAAAAACTGTTTTTT.

The chain employs TRBV12-5 and TRBJ2-7; D is unresolved. The CDR3 totals 13 residues. Germline lookup yields CDR1 LGHNT and CDR2 FRNRAP. V was shortened by 7 bases and J by 5 bases, with 15 bases between the two germline ends. The DNA for the CDR3 is TGTGCTAGTGCCACGACGGTCCCCGACGAGCAGTACTTC. It specifies CASATTVPDEQYF.

Concerning this clonotype: This is likely a read error, given that the CDR3 carries no conserved phenylalanine or tryptophan at its end. The V and J genes are TRBV9 and TRBJ2-5; 7 positions match TRBD1. The V and J ends lost 3 bases and 5 bases, in that order; junction bases with no gene match: 4. The CDR3 loop spans 13 amino acids. Germline CDR1 is SGDLS and CDR2 is YYNGEE. CDR3 sequence: CASSGTGVETQYS. DNA for the CDR3: TGTGCCAGCAGCGGAACAGGGGTGGAGACCCAGTACTCC.

This clonotype was detected a few times. The V and J genes are TRBV7-2 and TRBJ1-2; D is perhaps TRBD1 (6 bases). Germline CDR1 SGHTA, CDR2 FQGNSA. CDR3 length equals 13 residues. Deletions cut 5 bases from V and 2 bases from J, with 9 bases between. CDR3 bases: TGTGCCAGCAGCCCAGGGGAAAACTATGGCTACACCTTC. Translated: CASSPGENYGYTF. Using reference TRBV7-2 and TRBJ1-2 for the parts outside the CDR3, the full variable domain is GAGVSQSPSNKVTEKGKDVELRCDPISGHTALYWYRQSLGQGLEFLIYFQGNSAPDKSGLPSDRFSAERTGGSVSTLTIQRTQQEDSAVYLCASSPGENYGYTFGSGTRLTVV.

In its sample, this clonotype was seen a few times. This chain connects TRBV7-6 to TRBJ2-5; the D is unclear. Trimming took off 8 bases at V and 5 bases at J, with 12 bases between the two ends. The CDR3 contains 12 residues. CDR1 is SGHVS, CDR2 FNYEAQ, per germline. CDR3 DNA sequence: TGTGCCAGCGGGCCGGTGGGGGAGACCCAGTACTTC. This sequence encodes CASGPVGETQYF.

Many counts were recorded for this clonotype. In nucleotides, the CDR3 is TGCGCCAGCAGCAGCAGGGGAATGGGAGAGACCCAGTACTTC. It yields the protein CASSSRGMGETQYF. The genes are TRBV5-1 and TRBJ2-5; the D gene is possibly TRBD1 (6 bases). V was trimmed by 4 bases and J by 4 bases, leaving 14 bases between them. Germline assignment: CDR1 SGHRS and CDR2 YFSETQ. This CDR3 contains 14 residues.

This clonotype was seen more than once but under ten times. The V call is TRBV30, the J call TRBJ2-3; D is possibly TRBD1 (6 bases). Germline CDR1 and CDR2: GTSNPN and SVGIG (reference sequence). This CDR3 comprises 12 residues. Deletions cut 7 bases from V and 0 bases from J, with 8 bases between. CDR3 nucleotides: TGTGCCTTAGGACAGAGCACAGATACGCAGTATTTT. Its protein product is CALGQSTDTQYF.

Regarding this clonotype: One junction end disagrees with the germline gene, perhaps due to a read error. V and J are TRBV5-6 and TRBJ2-4; D gene unclear. The CDR3 is made up of 15 amino acids. Per the germline V gene, CDR1 is SGHDT and CDR2 is YYEEEE. CDR3 loop: CAISTGLLAKNIQYF. Written as DNA, the CDR3 is TGTGCCATCAGCACCGGGTTACTGGCCAAAAACATTCAGTACTTC.

This clonotype has just a few counts. The chain links TRBV6-6 to TRBJ2-7; TRBD1 aligns across 7 bases. Germline-derived CDR1 and CDR2 are MNHNY and SVGAGI (reference sequence). The CDR3 totals 15 residues. V gave up 6 bases and J gave up 0 bases; unmatched junction bases: 8. The CDR3 DNA reads as TGTGCCAGCAGGGCTACAGGGGCGAGCTCCTACGAGCAGTACTTC. It codes for CASRATGASSYEQYF.

This clonotype was observed a few times. This chain uses TRBV6-5 with TRBJ2-7, with D uncertain. The CDR3 extends over 18 amino acids. The germline V gene has CDR1 MNHEY and CDR2 SVGAGI. The CDR3 bases are TGTGCGACCAGCAGTTACGCATCTGGTCGGATCAGCTCCTACGAGCAGTACTTC. It codes for CATSSYASGRISSYEQYF.

The chain uses TRBV18 and TRBJ2-5; D is undetermined. CDR3 size: 13 residues. V gave up 2 bases and J gave up 5 bases, with 9 bases separating them. In germline, CDR1 is KGHSH, CDR2 LQKENI. The CDR3 region is CASSPGTVETQYF. The DNA for the CDR3 is TGTGCCAGCTCACCAGGAACGGTGGAGACCCAGTACTTC.

Only a few counts were recorded for this clonotype. The J gene is TRBJ2-5, the V gene TRBV5-4; D not resolved. V gave up 1 base and J gave up 5 bases, with 12 bases separating them. The CDR3 sequence is 14 residues long. Germline values: CDR1 SGHNT, CDR2 YYREEE (reference sequence). In DNA, the CDR3 is TGTGCCAGCAGCTTGACCCAGCTCGGGGAGACCCAGTACTTC. This sequence encodes CASSLTQLGETQYF.

The chain uses TRBV4-2 and TRBJ1-2; D remains ambiguous. The CDR3 runs 15 residues. Germline loops: CDR1 LGHNA, CDR2 YNFKEQ. Trimming removed 1 base at V and 8 bases at J, with 17 bases between. The CDR3 DNA reads TGTGCCAGCAGCCAAGTTGGTACAGAGGCCCTAGGCTACACCTTC. Translated, it gives CASSQVGTEALGYTF.